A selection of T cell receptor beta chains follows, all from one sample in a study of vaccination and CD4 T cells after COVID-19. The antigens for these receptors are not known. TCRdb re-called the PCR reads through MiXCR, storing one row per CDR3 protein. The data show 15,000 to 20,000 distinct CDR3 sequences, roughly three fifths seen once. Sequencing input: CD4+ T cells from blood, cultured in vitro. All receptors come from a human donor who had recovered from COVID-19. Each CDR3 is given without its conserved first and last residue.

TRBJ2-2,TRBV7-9,ASSLGPGELF
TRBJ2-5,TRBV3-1,ASSPSGSLVAQY
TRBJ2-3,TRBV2,ASSRSPASTDTQY
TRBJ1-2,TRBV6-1,ASSVTNTAGGYT
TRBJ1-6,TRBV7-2,ASSLVPESPLH
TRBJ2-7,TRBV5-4,ASSGGQGREQY
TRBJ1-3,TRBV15,ATSRETGVGNTIY
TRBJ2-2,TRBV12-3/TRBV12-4,ASKTGELTGELF
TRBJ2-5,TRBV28,ASNKQGPETQY
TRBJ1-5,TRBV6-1,ASSDWQRNQPQH
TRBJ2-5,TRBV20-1,SACSGFQETQY
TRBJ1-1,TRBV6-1,ASSPRTDLIEAF
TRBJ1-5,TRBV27,ASSLMGRSSNQPQH
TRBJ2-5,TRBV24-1,ATSDLTSGREETQY
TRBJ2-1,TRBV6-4,ASSDGEGAINEQF
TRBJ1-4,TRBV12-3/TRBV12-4,ASSLAQGARSTNEKLF
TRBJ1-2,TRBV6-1,ATGSRLGTLYGYT
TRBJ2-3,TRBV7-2,ASSLGASVNTQY
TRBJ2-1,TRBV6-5,ASSYGGGGRGNEQF
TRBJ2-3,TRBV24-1,ATSDGASDTQY
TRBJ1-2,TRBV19,ASSIGVGQGGYT
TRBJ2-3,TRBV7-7,ASSPSGGLADTQY
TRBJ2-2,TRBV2,ASSPRRPRTGELF
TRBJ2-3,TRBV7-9,ASATQVARTADTQY
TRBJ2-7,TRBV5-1,ASSLVAGVSYEQY
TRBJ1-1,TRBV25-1,ASTLNQGNTEAF
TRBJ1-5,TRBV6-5,ASSSWGTLQSNQPQH
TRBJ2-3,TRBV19,ASSMTRDRTDTQY
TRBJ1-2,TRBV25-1,ASSHLGEVGDNYGYT
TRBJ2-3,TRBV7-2,ASSAGADTQY
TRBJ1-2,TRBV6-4,ASPDGIRHYGYT
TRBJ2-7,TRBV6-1,ASSELASGRAYEQY
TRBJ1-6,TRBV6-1,ASSEPGTGNSPLH
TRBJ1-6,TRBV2,ASNDRAGSPLH
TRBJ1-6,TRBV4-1,ASSQDHRAQYRTGSPLH
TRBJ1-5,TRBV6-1,ASSHYPQGTSIPQPQH
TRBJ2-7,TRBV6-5,ASSYEPGGSYEQY
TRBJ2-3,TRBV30,AWSVRRPVDTQY
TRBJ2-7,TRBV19,ASSIGTSGSEQY
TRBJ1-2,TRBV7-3,ASSSGQNYGYT
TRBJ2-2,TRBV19,ASSMRAGDTGELF
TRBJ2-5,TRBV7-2,ASSAGQLRETQY
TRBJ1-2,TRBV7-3,ASSLTQGASYGYT
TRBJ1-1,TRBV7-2,ASSTGRETEAF
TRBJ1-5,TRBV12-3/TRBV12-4,ASRAGTGFNRPQH
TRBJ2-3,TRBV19,ASSISRRRIAGGATDTQY
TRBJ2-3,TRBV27,ASSRGRTSGRRGTDTQY
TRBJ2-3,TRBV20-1,SARRTGIPDTQY
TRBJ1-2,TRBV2,ATEGQGIAYGYT
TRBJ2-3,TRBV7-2,ASSLRGGRSDTQY
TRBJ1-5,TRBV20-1,SARDPQGLHQPQH
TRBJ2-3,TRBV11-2,ASSDRQTPTDTQY
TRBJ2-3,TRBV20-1,SAPKQGRTDTQY
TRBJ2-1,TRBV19,ASSIFLGSGATYNEQF
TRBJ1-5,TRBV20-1,SANPGLSNQPQH
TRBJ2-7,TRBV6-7,ASISEWTDTYEQY
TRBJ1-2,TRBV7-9,ASSSSGIGYT